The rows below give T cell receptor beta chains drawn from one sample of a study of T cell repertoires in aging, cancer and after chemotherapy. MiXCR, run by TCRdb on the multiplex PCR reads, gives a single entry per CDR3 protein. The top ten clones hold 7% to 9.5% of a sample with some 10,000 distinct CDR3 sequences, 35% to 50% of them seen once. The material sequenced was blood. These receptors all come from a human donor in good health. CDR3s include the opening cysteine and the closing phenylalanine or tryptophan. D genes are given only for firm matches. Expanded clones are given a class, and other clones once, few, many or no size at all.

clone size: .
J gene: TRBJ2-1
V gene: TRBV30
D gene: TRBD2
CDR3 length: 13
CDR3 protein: CAWSTREGNEQFF
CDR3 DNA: TGTGCCTGGAGTACGCGGGAGGGCAATGAGCAGTTCTTC

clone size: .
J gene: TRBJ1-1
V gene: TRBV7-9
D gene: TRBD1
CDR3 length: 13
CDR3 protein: CAGRDRAGTEAFF
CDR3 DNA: TGTGCCGGAAGAGACAGGGCTGGCACTGAAGCTTTCTTT

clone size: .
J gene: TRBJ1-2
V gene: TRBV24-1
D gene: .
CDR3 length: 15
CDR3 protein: CATTPPAKFTYGYTF
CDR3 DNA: TGTGCCACCACGCCCCCCGCGAAGTTTACCTATGGCTACACCTTC

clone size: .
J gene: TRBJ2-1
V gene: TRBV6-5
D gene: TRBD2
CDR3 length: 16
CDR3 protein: CASSPGLAGGLSEQFF
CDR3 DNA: TGTGCCAGCAGTCCGGGACTAGCGGGGGGGCTAAGTGAGCAGTTCTTC

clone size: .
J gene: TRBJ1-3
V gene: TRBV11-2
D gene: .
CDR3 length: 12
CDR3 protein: CASSPLPGTIYF
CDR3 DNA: TGTGCCAGCAGCCCTCTCCCGGGCACCATATATTTT

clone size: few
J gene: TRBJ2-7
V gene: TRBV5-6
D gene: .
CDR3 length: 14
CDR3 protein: CASSLTAVSYEQYF
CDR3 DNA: TGTGCCAGCAGCTTGACCGCCGTCTCCTACGAGCAGTACTTC

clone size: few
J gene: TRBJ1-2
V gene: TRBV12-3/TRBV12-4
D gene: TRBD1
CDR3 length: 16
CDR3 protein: CASRRGQSQANYGYTF
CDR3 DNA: TGTGCCAGCAGAAGGGGACAGAGTCAAGCTAACTATGGCTACACCTTC

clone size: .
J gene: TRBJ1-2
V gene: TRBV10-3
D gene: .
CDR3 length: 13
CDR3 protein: CAISNTAEFGYTF
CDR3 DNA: TGTGCCATCAGTAACACCGCGGAATTTGGCTACACCTTC

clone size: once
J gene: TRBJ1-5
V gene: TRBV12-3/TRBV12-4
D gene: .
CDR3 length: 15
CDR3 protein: CARGPGQGSFQPQHF
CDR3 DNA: TGTGCCAGAGGTCCGGGGCAGGGAAGTTTTCAGCCCCAGCATTTT

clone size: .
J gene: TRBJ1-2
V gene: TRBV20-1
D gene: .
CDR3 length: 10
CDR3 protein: CSAPIRGYTF
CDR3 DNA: TGCAGTGCTCCTATACGTGGCTACACCTTC

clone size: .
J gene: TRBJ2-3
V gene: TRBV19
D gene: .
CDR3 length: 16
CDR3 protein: CASSPWREPGADTQYF
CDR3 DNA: TGTGCCAGTAGTCCTTGGAGGGAGCCGGGTGCAGATACGCAGTATTTT

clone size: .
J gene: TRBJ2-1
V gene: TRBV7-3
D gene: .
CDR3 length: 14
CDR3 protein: CASSPPGSGNEQFF
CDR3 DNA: TGTGCCAGCAGCCCTCCCGGGAGTGGCAATGAGCAGTTCTTC

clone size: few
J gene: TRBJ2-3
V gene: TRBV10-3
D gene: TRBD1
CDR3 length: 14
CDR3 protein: CAISQGQGTDTQYF
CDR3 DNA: TGTGCCATCAGCCAGGGACAGGGTACAGATACGCAGTATTTT

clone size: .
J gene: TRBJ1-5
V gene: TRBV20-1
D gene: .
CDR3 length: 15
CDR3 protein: CSASRWGGVGQPQHF
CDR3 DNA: TGCAGTGCTTCAAGGTGGGGAGGGGTCGGACAGCCCCAGCATTTT

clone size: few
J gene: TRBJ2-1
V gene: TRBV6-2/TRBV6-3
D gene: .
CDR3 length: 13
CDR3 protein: CASSYLLEGEQFF
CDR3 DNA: TGTGCCAGCAGTTACCTACTAGAGGGTGAGCAGTTCTTC

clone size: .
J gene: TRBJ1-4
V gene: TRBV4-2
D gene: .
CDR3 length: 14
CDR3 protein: CASSQERLNEKLFF
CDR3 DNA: TGTGCCAGCAGCCAAGAGCGGTTGAATGAAAAACTGTTTTTT

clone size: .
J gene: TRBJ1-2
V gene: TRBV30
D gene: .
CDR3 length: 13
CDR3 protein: CALAPLPDEGYTF
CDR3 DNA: TGTGCCTTAGCCCCGTTACCGGACGAAGGCTACACCTTC

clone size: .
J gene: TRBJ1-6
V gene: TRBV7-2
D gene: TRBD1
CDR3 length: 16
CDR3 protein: CASSIATGINNSPLHF
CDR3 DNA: TGTGCCAGCAGCATCGCGACAGGGATAAATAATTCACCCCTCCACTTT

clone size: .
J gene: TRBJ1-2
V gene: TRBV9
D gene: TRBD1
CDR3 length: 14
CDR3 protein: CASSVQTGGSGYTF
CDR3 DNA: TGTGCCAGCAGCGTACAGACAGGGGGCTCTGGCTACACCTTC

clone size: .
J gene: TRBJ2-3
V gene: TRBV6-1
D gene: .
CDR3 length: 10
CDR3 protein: CASSVNTQYF
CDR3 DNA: TGTGCCAGCTCTGTGAATACGCAGTATTTT

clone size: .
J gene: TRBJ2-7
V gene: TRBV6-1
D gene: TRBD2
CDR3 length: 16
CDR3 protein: CASSDLGLAGAYEQYF
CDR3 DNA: TGTGCCAGCAGTGACTTAGGACTAGCGGGAGCCTACGAGCAGTACTTC

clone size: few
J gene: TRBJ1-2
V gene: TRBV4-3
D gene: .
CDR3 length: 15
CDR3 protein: CASSPLDRHPGGYTF
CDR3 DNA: TGTGCCAGCAGCCCTCTCGACAGGCACCCGGGGGGCTACACCTTC

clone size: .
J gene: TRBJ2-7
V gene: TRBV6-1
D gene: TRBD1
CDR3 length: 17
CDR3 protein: CASSKGQGSFRGYEQYF
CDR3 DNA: TGCGCCAGCAGCAAGGGACAGGGATCTTTTCGAGGGTACGAGCAGTACTTC

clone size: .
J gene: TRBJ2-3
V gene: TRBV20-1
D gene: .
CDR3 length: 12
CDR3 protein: CSAKADTDTQYF
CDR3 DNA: TGCAGTGCTAAGGCGGACACAGATACGCAGTATTTT

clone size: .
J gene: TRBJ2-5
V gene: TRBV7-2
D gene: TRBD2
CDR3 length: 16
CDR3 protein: CASSIDLAGGLETQYF
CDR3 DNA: TGTGCCAGTAGTATAGATCTCGCGGGGGGGCTGGAGACCCAGTACTTC

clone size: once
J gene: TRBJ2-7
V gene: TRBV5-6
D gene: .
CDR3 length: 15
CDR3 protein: CASSQSRRLSYEQYF
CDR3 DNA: TGTGCCAGCAGCCAGAGTCGTCGCCTCTCCTACGAGCAGTACTTC

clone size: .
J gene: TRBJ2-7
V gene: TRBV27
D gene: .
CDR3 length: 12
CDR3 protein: CASSPGLYEQYF
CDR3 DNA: TGTGCCAGCAGTCCAGGACTGTACGAGCAGTACTTC

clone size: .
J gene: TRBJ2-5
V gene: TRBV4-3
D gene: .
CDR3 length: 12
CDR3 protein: CASSGGAETQYF
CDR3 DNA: TGTGCCAGCAGTGGGGGGGCGGAGACCCAGTACTTC

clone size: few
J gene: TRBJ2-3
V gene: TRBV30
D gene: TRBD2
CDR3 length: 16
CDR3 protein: CAWSENLAGKTDTQYF
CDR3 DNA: TGTGCCTGGAGCGAGAATTTAGCGGGGAAGACAGATACGCAGTATTTT

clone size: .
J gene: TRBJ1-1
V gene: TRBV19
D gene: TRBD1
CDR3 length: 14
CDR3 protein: CASSITGAYTEAFF
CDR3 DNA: TGTGCCAGTAGCATAACAGGGGCTTACACTGAAGCTTTCTTT

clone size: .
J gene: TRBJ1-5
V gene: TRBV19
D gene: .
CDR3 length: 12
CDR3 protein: CATSGSNQPQHF
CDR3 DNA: TGTGCCACCTCAGGGTCCAATCAGCCCCAGCATTTT

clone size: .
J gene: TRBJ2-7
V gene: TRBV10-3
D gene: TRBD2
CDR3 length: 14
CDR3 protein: CAISRASGSYEQYF
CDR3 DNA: TGTGCCATCAGTAGGGCTAGCGGGAGTTACGAGCAGTACTTC

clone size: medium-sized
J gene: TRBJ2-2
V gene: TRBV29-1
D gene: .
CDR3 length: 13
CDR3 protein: CSAGTGRTGELFF
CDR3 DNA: TGCAGCGCCGGGACGGGGAGGACCGGGGAGCTGTTTTTT

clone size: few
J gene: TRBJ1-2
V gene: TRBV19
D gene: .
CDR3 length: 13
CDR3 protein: CASRRGATYGYTF
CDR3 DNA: TGTGCCAGTAGGAGGGGGGCAACGTATGGCTACACCTTC

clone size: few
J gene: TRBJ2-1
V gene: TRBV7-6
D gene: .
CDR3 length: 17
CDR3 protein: CASSYSPEDSAYNEQFF
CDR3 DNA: TGTGCCAGCAGCTACTCTCCCGAGGACTCCGCCTACAATGAGCAGTTCTTC

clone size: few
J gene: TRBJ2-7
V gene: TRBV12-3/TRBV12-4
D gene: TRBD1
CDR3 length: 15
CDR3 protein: CASSLGGRGFDEQYF
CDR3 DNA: TGTGCCAGCAGTTTAGGAGGCAGGGGGTTCGACGAGCAGTACTTC

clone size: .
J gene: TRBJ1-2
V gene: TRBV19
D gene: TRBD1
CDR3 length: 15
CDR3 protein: CASSIDRDRGYGYTF
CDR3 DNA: TGTGCCAGTAGTATAGATCGGGACAGGGGCTATGGCTACACCTTC

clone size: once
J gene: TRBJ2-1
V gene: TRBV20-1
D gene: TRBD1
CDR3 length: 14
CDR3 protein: CSAPRTGGYNEQFF
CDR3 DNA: TGCAGTGCACCTAGGACAGGGGGCTACAATGAGCAGTTCTTC

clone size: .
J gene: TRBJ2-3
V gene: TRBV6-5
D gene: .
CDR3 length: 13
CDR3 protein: CASSYGGTDTQYF
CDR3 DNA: TGTGCCAGCAGTTACGGGGGTACAGATACGCAGTATTTT

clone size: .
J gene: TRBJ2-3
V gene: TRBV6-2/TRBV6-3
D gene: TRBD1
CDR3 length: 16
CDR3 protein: CASSYGQGDPTDTQYF
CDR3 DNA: TGTGCCAGCAGTTACGGTCAGGGGGACCCCACAGATACGCAGTATTTT

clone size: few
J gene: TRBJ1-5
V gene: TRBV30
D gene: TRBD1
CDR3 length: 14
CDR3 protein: CAWTGGGGGQPQHF
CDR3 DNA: TGTGCCTGGACGGGAGGGGGCGGGGGACAGCCCCAGCATTTT

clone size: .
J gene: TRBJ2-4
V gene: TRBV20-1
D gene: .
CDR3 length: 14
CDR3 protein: CSARFQGAKNIQYF
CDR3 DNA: TGCAGTGCTAGATTTCAGGGAGCCAAAAACATTCAGTACTTC

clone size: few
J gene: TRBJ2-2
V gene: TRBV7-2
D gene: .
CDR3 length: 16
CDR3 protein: CASSASTGLATGELFF
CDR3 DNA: TGTGCCAGCAGTGCGAGTACAGGGCTGGCCACCGGGGAGCTGTTTTTT

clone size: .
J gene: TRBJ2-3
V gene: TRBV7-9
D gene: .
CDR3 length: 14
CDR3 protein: CASSYRESADTQYF
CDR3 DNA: TGTGCCAGCAGCTACCGGGAGTCCGCAGATACGCAGTATTTT

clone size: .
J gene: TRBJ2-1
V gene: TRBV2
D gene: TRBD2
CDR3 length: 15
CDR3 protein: CASISSGSRYNEQFF
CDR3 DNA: TGTGCCAGCATTAGTAGCGGGTCACGTTACAATGAGCAGTTCTTC

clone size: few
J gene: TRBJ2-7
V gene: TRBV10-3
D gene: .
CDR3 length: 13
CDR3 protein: CAIRESGTEEQYF
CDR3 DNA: TGTGCCATCAGGGAGTCCGGGACTGAAGAGCAGTACTTC

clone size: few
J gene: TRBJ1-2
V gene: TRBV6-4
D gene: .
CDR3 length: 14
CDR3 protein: CASSDRLANYGYTF
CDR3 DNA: TGTGCCAGTAGTGACAGATTAGCTAACTATGGCTACACCTTC

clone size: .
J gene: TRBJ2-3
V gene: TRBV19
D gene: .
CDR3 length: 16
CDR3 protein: CASTPVGRRAADTQYF
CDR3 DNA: TGTGCCAGTACCCCCGTCGGCCGAAGGGCCGCAGATACGCAGTATTTT

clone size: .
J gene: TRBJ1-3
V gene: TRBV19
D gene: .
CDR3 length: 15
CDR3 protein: CASSLTALMGNTIYF
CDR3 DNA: TGTGCCAGTTCCCTGACAGCATTAATGGGAAACACCATATATTTT

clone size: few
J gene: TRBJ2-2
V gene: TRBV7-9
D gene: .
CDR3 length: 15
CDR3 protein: CASSLVSQYTGELFF
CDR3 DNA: TGTGCCAGCAGCTTAGTTTCACAGTACACCGGGGAGCTGTTTTTT

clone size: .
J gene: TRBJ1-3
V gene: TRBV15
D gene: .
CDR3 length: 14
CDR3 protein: CATSRDASGNTIYF
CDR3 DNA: TGTGCCACCAGCAGAGACGCATCTGGAAACACCATATATTTT

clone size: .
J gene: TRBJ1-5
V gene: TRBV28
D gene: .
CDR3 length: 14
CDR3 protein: CASSQPPGNQPQHF
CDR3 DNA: TGTGCCAGCAGTCAACCCCCCGGGAATCAGCCCCAGCATTTT

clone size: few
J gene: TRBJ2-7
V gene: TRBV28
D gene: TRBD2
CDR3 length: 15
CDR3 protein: CASSPLAGGNYEQYF
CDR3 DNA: TGTGCCAGCAGTCCCTTAGCGGGAGGTAACTACGAGCAGTACTTC

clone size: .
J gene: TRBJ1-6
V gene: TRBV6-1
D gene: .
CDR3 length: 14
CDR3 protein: CASSEVARNSPLHF
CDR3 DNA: TGTGCCAGCAGTGAAGTGGCAAGGAATTCACCCCTCCACTTT

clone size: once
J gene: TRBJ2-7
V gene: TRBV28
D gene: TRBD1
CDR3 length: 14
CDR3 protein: CASSPDRGQYEQYF
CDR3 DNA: TGTGCCAGCAGTCCGGACAGGGGGCAATACGAGCAGTACTTC